This T cell receptor beta chain was identified in a study of blood T cell repertoires in COVID-19 (dated by TCRdb to the early 2020s). For the study in its entirety: The collaborator samples originated in the United States, Italy and Spain and spanned the acute and convalescent phases of COVID-19. The repertoires were released in a freely available public database intended as a resource for research on the immune response to SARS-CoV-2. A de-identified subject ID, COVID-19 status, age in years and sex were almost always included in the sample metadata. HLA class I and class II types, where available, came from metadata supplied by the sample provider rather than from assay-based typing. The material from the prospective study consisted of cDNA or gDNA derived from T cells, B-cell-depleted T cells, or PBMCs. Deeply sampled blood TCRbeta repertoires from subjects exposed to, actively infected with, or recovered from COVID-19 were included in the dataset. Samples were obtained from the ongoing ImmuneRACE study (first 160 participants) and from over 1,000 subjects provided by 6 global collaborators.

In the prospective study, participants were roughly 18 to 89 years old, resided in about two dozen geographic areas of the United States, and were enrolled through a virtual design. In the prospective study, cohorts were assigned on the basis of participant-reported clinical history obtained from a screening survey and a study questionnaire. Mobile phlebotomists in the prospective study collected whole blood, serum and a nasopharyngeal or oropharyngeal swab from every participant. Additional blood draws and questionnaires over an approximately two-month period could optionally be provided by prospective study participants. Before DNA extraction, prospective study blood samples were shipped either frozen or at room temperature. TCRbeta CDR3 regions were amplified from genomic DNA using the immunoSEQ Assay, a bias-controlled multiplex PCR. The paper's processing steps were these. Within the assay, amplification of reference gene primers was used to estimate how many nucleated cells each sample contained. To quantify the absolute abundance of each unique TCRbeta CDR3 rearrangement, sequence reads were collapsed and filtered. For each sample, productive Simpson clonality was calculated as the square root of Simpson's diversity index across productive rearrangements. TCRdb's version of the immuneACCESS table is confined to in-frame rearrangements and falls short of the full clone set. An unresolved V gene accounts for under half of the shortfall where checked; the remainder is of unknown origin. V, J and clone size derive from that table, while D and trimming were established from the DNA sequence. The sample table contains around 190,000 clones; only one count was recorded for roughly three quarters of them. Of the sample, 17% falls within the top ten clones.

A note on this clone: It has no known antigen specificity. Base quality data are lacking; no much larger clone is found one base away.

The germline V gene provides CDR1 MNHEY and CDR2 SVGAGI. Clipping removes 4 bases from V and 7 bases from J, with 9 as the unmatched junction base count. Counted from cysteine to phenylalanine, this CDR3 has 14 amino acids. Only the CDR3 portion is preserved as DNA: 42 bases, with reading frame beginning at the first base. What the authors observed across the whole study: How much clinical and demographic metadata was included differed by source and by participant, and the metadata was provided uncurated.

Sequencing input: PBMCs or T cells enriched from blood (not recorded which). The source is a woman in her 50s with acute COVID-19. The rearrangement joined TRBV6-5 to TRBJ1-2, with TRBD1 identical over 7 junction bases. The sequence in DNA is TGTGCCAGCAGTTTCACCGGGACAGCCGTTGGCTACACCTTC. Translated, this is CASSFTGTAVGYTF.